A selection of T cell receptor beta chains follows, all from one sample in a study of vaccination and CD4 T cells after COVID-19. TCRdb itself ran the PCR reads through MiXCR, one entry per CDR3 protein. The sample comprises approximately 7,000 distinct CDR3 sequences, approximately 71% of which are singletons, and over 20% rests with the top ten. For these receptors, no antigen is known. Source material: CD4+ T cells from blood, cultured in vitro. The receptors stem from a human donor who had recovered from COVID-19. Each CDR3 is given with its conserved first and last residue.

CDR3aa: CASSPLGEGTNYGYTF
j_gene: TRBJ1-2
v_gene: TRBV14

CDR3aa: CATSDRGQGTDTQYF
j_gene: TRBJ2-3
v_gene: TRBV24-1

CDR3aa: CASSLAEGTPFHF
j_gene: TRBJ1-6
v_gene: TRBV7-9

CDR3aa: CASSIGATGRGTEAFF
j_gene: TRBJ1-1
v_gene: TRBV19

CDR3aa: CSAREVGQGYEQYF
j_gene: TRBJ2-7
v_gene: TRBV20-1

CDR3aa: CSARQGMGEKLFF
j_gene: TRBJ1-4
v_gene: TRBV20-1

CDR3aa: CASTLAGGRFYGYTF
j_gene: TRBJ1-2
v_gene: TRBV6-2/TRBV6-3

CDR3aa: CASSLAPGSGETQYF
j_gene: TRBJ2-5
v_gene: TRBV7-6

CDR3aa: CASGAFRGTDTQYF
j_gene: TRBJ2-3
v_gene: TRBV7-9

CDR3aa: CASSYSGRLGMVVEAFF
j_gene: TRBJ1-1
v_gene: TRBV6-5

CDR3aa: CATSDSGTGNQPQHF
j_gene: TRBJ1-5
v_gene: TRBV24-1

CDR3aa: CASSQTGAGYTF
j_gene: TRBJ1-2
v_gene: TRBV6-2/TRBV6-3

CDR3aa: CATSQGLAGITDTQYF
j_gene: TRBJ2-3
v_gene: TRBV15

CDR3aa: CASSQDTFLGGYTF
j_gene: TRBJ1-2
v_gene: TRBV4-1

CDR3aa: CASSSGGTDPYGYTF
j_gene: TRBJ1-2
v_gene: TRBV5-8

CDR3aa: CSAREGLAGAHEQFF
j_gene: TRBJ2-1
v_gene: TRBV20-1

CDR3aa: CASSLRGRAYEQYF
j_gene: TRBJ2-7
v_gene: TRBV7-2

CDR3aa: CASSPGTGDNQPQHF
j_gene: TRBJ1-5
v_gene: TRBV6-2/TRBV6-3

CDR3aa: CSARDPTSGREDTQYF
j_gene: TRBJ2-3
v_gene: TRBV20-1

CDR3aa: CSATGLAGNNEQFF
j_gene: TRBJ2-1
v_gene: TRBV20-1

CDR3aa: CASVPSPWGGPMNTEAFF
j_gene: TRBJ1-1
v_gene: TRBV19

CDR3aa: CSAAGPSTGDYQPQHF
j_gene: TRBJ1-5
v_gene: TRBV20-1

CDR3aa: CATSDLVTSGRGNEQFF
j_gene: TRBJ2-1
v_gene: TRBV24-1

CDR3aa: CASSRMRETQYF
j_gene: TRBJ2-5
v_gene: TRBV6-1

CDR3aa: CASSMGPSKTQYF
j_gene: TRBJ2-5
v_gene: TRBV19

CDR3aa: CASARDTEAFF
j_gene: TRBJ1-1
v_gene: TRBV2

CDR3aa: CASSYGSSQGGGYTF
j_gene: TRBJ1-2
v_gene: TRBV6-5

CDR3aa: CASSRQETQYF
j_gene: TRBJ2-5
v_gene: TRBV18

CDR3aa: CASSLAPWARGSPLHF
j_gene: TRBJ1-6
v_gene: TRBV11-2

CDR3aa: CATSTVTETLYYEQYF
j_gene: TRBJ2-7
v_gene: TRBV15

CDR3aa: CATSDSGQYQETQYF
j_gene: TRBJ2-5
v_gene: TRBV24-1